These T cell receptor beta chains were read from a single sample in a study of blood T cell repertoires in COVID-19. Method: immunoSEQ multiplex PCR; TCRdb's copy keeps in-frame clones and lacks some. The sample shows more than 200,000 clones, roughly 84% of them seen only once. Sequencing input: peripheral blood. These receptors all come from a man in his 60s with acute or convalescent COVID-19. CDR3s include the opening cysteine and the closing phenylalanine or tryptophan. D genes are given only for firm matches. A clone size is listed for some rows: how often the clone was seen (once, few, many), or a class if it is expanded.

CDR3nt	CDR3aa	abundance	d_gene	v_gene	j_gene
TGTGCCAGCAGCTTAAGGGGTGGCAATCAGCCCCAGCATTTT	CASSLRGGNQPQHF	.	.	TRBV7-9	TRBJ1-5
TGTGCCAGCAGTGCCGGGACTACCTACAATGAGCAGTTCTTC	CASSAGTTYNEQFF	.	TRBD2	TRBV27	TRBJ2-1
TGCGCCAGCAGCCCGGGGGGCGGGACCCAGGGCGGAGATACGCAGTATTTT	CASSPGGGTQGGDTQYF	.	.	TRBV4-1	TRBJ2-3
TGTGCCAGCTCACCAAGGGGGAGCTACGAGCAGTACTTC	CASSPRGSYEQYF	.	.	TRBV18	TRBJ2-7
TGCGCCAGCAGACAAGACTGGGGAGCTAACTATGGCTACACCTTC	CASRQDWGANYGYTF	.	.	TRBV5-1	TRBJ1-2
TGTGCCAGCTCACCCGAGGGAGGCCGGGGACCAACATTCGAGCAGTTCTTC	CASSPEGGRGPTFEQFF	once	.	TRBV18	TRBJ2-1
TGTGCCAGTAGTAATGGACAGGGAGCTAGCACTGAAGCTTTCTTT	CASSNGQGASTEAFF	.	TRBD1	TRBV19	TRBJ1-1
TGTGCCAGCAGCTTCGGGTTCGGGGAGCTGTTTTTT	CASSFGFGELFF	.	.	TRBV5-6	TRBJ2-2
TGTGCCAGCAGGGGGGTAGCGGGGCCCACCGGGGAGCTGTTTTTT	CASRGVAGPTGELFF	.	TRBD2	TRBV2	TRBJ2-2
TGTGCCAGCAAGGGACAGCTTTTCTCTGGAAACACCATATATTTT	CASKGQLFSGNTIYF	once	TRBD1	TRBV6-6	TRBJ1-3
TGTGCCAGCAGTCCGACTAGCGGGGCGACCGGGGAGCTGTTTTTT	CASSPTSGATGELFF	.	TRBD2	TRBV6-5	TRBJ2-2
TGTGCCAGCAGCGTGGGTTTGATCGGCGGGAGGGCCAAGGATACGCAGTATTTT	CASSVGLIGGRAKDTQYF	.	TRBD2	TRBV5-4	TRBJ2-3
TGTGCCAGCAGCTTAAATAGGGGGGAAGCTTTCTTT	CASSLNRGEAFF	.	.	TRBV7-2	TRBJ1-1
TGTGCCAGCAGTTACGACCATGGAGATAACTATGGCTACACCTTC	CASSYDHGDNYGYTF	.	.	TRBV6-5	TRBJ1-2
TGCGCCAGCAGCTTGGGAGAAGGGGGCACTGAAGCTTTCTTT	CASSLGEGGTEAFF	.	.	TRBV5-1	TRBJ1-1
TGTGCCAGCTCACCACAGGGGGCCGCGTACGAGCAGTACTTC	CASSPQGAAYEQYF	.	TRBD1	TRBV18	TRBJ2-7
TGTGCCAGCAGCTTAGGTAGCGGGAGAAAGGGACAGGAGCAGTTCTTC	CASSLGSGRKGQEQFF	.	TRBD2	TRBV11-3	TRBJ2-1
TGCGCCAGCAGCCCCGAGTTGGGCACGGGGGAGCTGTTTTTT	CASSPELGTGELFF	.	.	TRBV5-1	TRBJ2-2
TGCGCCAGCAGCCAATACGAGGCAGATACGCAGTATTTT	CASSQYEADTQYF	few	.	TRBV4-1	TRBJ2-3
TGTGCCAGCAGTTACTTATTGGACAGGGGGGCGTATGGCTACACCTTC	CASSYLLDRGAYGYTF	.	TRBD1	TRBV6-5	TRBJ1-2
TGCGCCAGCAGCCCCGACAAGGCGAACACCGGGGAGCTGTTTTTT	CASSPDKANTGELFF	.	.	TRBV5-1	TRBJ2-2
TGTGCCAGCAGCAAAGTCAGACCTCGGGACACTGAAGCTTTCTTT	CASSKVRPRDTEAFF	.	.	TRBV21-1	TRBJ1-1
TGTGCCAGCAGCGCTAGACGGGACAGGGAGGGAAACACCATATATTTT	CASSARRDREGNTIYF	once	TRBD1	TRBV9	TRBJ1-3
TGTGCCAGCAGACTAGGTACCGGGGAGCTGTTTTTT	CASRLGTGELFF	.	.	TRBV25-1	TRBJ2-2
TGTGCCAGCAGCTTACCGACTAGCGGGAATAATGAGCAGTTCTTC	CASSLPTSGNNEQFF	.	TRBD2	TRBV7-3	TRBJ2-1
TGTGCCAGCAGTTTATACAGGGCCATCGCAGATACGCAGTATTTT	CASSLYRAIADTQYF	.	.	TRBV28	TRBJ2-3